The following is a T cell receptor (beta chain) sequence with its context. The antigen remains undetermined. This record comes from a study of cytomegalovirus exposure and HLA in healthy donors. General study findings and limits: As immune exposure information, only CMV serostatus was available.

PCR primers comprised 60 Vbeta and 13 Jbeta primers. Original processing notes: Later analysis identified 80 million to 85 million unique TCR beta chains, 10 million to 12 million shared. Profiled with immunoSEQ multiplex PCR; TCRdb holds only in-frame clones, not every one. Clonal size and the V and J genes are those of that table, whereas D and trimming came from the DNA. The sample lists 100,000 or so clones; about three quarters were seen once. Material for sequencing was PBMCs. This receptor was obtained from a man aged 40-55 years in good health and CMV-seronegative.

The CDR3 DNA reads as TGTGCCAGCAGTTCCGGCGGACAGGGGGACTCCGAGCAGTACTTC. Its translation: CASSSGGQGDSEQYF. V gene TRBV13 combines with J gene TRBJ2-7, with 10 bases fitting TRBD1. V was pared by 6 bases and J by 6 bases, with 11 bases of the junction left unmatched. Germline-derived CDR1 and CDR2 are PRHDT and FYEKMQ (reference sequence). The length of the CDR3 is 15 residues.